Presented here are 29 T cell receptor beta chains from one specimen sequenced in a study of blood T cell repertoires in COVID-19. Only in-frame clones appear in the TCRdb table, and some are missing; sequencing was by immunoSEQ multiplex PCR. The sample lists about 220,000 clones; almost 85% were seen once. Sequenced material: peripheral blood. These receptors all stem from a woman between 65 and 79 years old with COVID-19, enrolled during active disease.

This clone was counted many times. As DNA, the CDR3 is TGTGCCAGCAGCTACAATGCAGACTCCTCCGGCTATGGCTACACCTTC. Protein: CASSYNADSSGYGYTF. This chain uses TRBV27 with TRBJ1-2; D is ambiguous. Looked up from germline, CDR1 is MNHEY and CDR2 is SMNVEV (reference sequence). The CDR3 consists of 16 residues. Trimming shortened V by 6 bases and J by 4 bases, and 21 bases separated the two germline ends.

The genes are TRBV6-1 and TRBJ1-2; no definite D call. Per germline, CDR1 MNHNS and CDR2 SASEGT. Trimming pared 3 bases from V and 1 base from J, leaving 6 bases between. This CDR3 comprises 13 residues. The CDR3 nucleotides are TGTGCCAGCAGTGACAGGATTAACTATGGCTACACCTTC. Translating gives CASSDRINYGYTF.

The CDR3 protein is CASSIRGRGNTEAFF. Written as DNA, the CDR3 is TGTGCCAGTAGTATTAGGGGGCGCGGGAACACTGAAGCTTTCTTT. The chain has TRBV19 and TRBJ1-1; 7 nucleotides match TRBD1. Germline-derived CDR1 and CDR2 are LNHDA and SQIVND (reference sequence). After removal of 3 bases from V and 1 base from J, the junction contained 5 bases not matched to a gene. The CDR3 consists of 15 residues.

This clone was observed a handful of times. The genes are TRBV29-1 and TRBJ1-1; 7 nucleotides agree with TRBD1. The CDR3 runs 14 residues. The trim removed 4 bases at V and 4 bases at J, leaving 9 bases unmatched. Germline values: CDR1 SQVTM, CDR2 ANQGSEA. For the CDR3, the DNA is TGCAGCGTTGTGGTTAGGGACAGAAGCACTGAAGCTTTCTTT. Its protein product is CSVVVRDRSTEAFF. The variable domain in full, with the rest retrieved from reference TRBV29-1 and TRBJ1-1, is SAVISQKPSRDICQRGTSLTIQCQVDSQVTMMFWYRQQPGQSLTLIATANQGSEATYESGFVIDKFPISRPNLTFSTLTVSNMSPEDSSIYLCSVVVRDRSTEAFFGQGTRLTVV.

The CDR3: CASRPDSYNEQFF. As DNA, the CDR3 is TGTGCCAGCAGACCTGACAGTTACAATGAGCAGTTCTTC. V gene TRBV3-1 (or the pseudogene TRBV3-2) combines with J gene TRBJ2-1; D is possibly TRBD1 (5 bases). The CDR3 length is 13 residues. Germline V CDR1 and CDR2: LGHDT, YNNKEL (reference sequence). V lost 6 bases and J 4 bases, leaving 10 bases between the germline ends.

The chain has TRBV4-1 and TRBJ2-5, with D possibly being TRBD2 (6 bases). V was clipped by 1 base and J by 3 bases, with 15 bases between them. Germline-derived CDR1 and CDR2 are MGHRA and YSYEKL. This CDR3 is 16 amino acids long. Here the CDR3 DNA reads TGCGCCAGCAGCCAAGGGACGGTCCGGAGGGAAGAGACCCAGTACTTC. This gives the protein CASSQGTVRREETQYF.

J is TRBJ2-2 and V is TRBV18; 8 nucleotides agree with TRBD2. The CDR3 contains 16 residues. Germline CDR1 KGHSH, CDR2 LQKENI. V shed 3 bases and J 4 bases; nucleotides not matched to a gene: 7. CDR3 coding DNA: TGTGCCAGCTCACCGGGCCTAGCGGGTTTCACCGGGGAGCTGTTTTTT. Translation gives CASSPGLAGFTGELFF.

The V and J genes are TRBV9 and TRBJ1-2; 8 bases fit TRBD1. The CDR3 length is 15 residues. V lost 0 bases, J lost 4 bases, and 5 bases stayed unmatched. Per the germline V gene, CDR1 is SGDLS and CDR2 is YYNGEE. CDR3 DNA sequence: TGTGCCAGCAGCGTAGATCCTCAGGGGGCCTATGGCTACACCTTC. This encodes CASSVDPQGAYGYTF.

J is TRBJ1-3 and V is TRBV5-4; unclear D gene. The CDR3 spans 14 residues. Trimming shortened V by 7 bases and J by 0 bases, and 11 bases separated the two germline ends. Germline loops: CDR1 SGHNT, CDR2 YYREEE (reference sequence). The CDR3 is CASSAGFSGNTIYF. As DNA, the CDR3 is TGTGCCAGCTCAGCAGGCTTCTCTGGAAACACCATATATTTT.

The V gene is TRBV7-9, the J gene TRBJ2-1, with TRBD2 identical over 9 bases. The germline gives CDR1 SEHNR, CDR2 FQNEAQ (reference sequence). The ends lost 5 bases at V and 3 bases at J; junction bases unmatched: 8. CDR3 length: 16 amino acids. CDR3 region: CASSPQGLADYNEQFF. As DNA, the CDR3 is TGTGCCAGCAGCCCACAGGGACTAGCAGACTACAATGAGCAGTTCTTC. Based on the CDR3 plus reference TRBV7-9 and TRBJ2-1, the full variable domain is DTGVSQNPRHKITKRGQNVTFRCDPISEHNRLYWYRQTLGQGPEFLTYFQNEAQLEKSRLLSDRFSAERPKGSFSTLEIQRTEQGDSAMYLCASSPQGLADYNEQFFGPGTRLTVL.

The V and J genes are TRBV11-3 and TRBJ2-3, with D unresolved. Germline loops: CDR1 SGHNT, CDR2 YENEEA. The ends were cut back, 1 base at V and 5 bases at J, with 25 bases in the middle. The CDR3 extends over 19 amino acids. The DNA for the CDR3 is TGTGCCAGCAGCTTAGTAAGCTGGGTGGGCCCCTACGCCGAAGATACGCAGTATTTT. It encodes CASSLVSWVGPYAEDTQYF.

This sequence joins TRBV19 and TRBJ1-1; 7 bases are a match to TRBD1. Germline V CDR1 and CDR2: LNHDA, SQIVND (reference sequence). This CDR3 spans 17 amino acids. Trimming cost V 2 bases and J 6 bases; bases outside gene matches: 15. The CDR3 region has the DNA TGTGCCAGTAGTATAAAGGGGAGACAGGGAGGAATCGCTGAAGCTTTCTTT. Translation gives CASSIKGRQGGIAEAFF.

This chain connects TRBV19 to TRBJ2-7; TRBD2 is a possible D gene (5 bases). With 5 bases removed from V and 3 bases from J, the gap between germline ends came to 14 bases. This CDR3 has 14 residues. Germline assignment: CDR1 LNHDA and CDR2 SQIVND (reference sequence). The CDR3 sequence is CASSLRPGSYEQYF. For the CDR3, the DNA is TGTGCCAGTAGTCTGAGGCCGGGAAGCTACGAGCAGTACTTC.

This clone was recorded once. The gene calls are TRBV9 and TRBJ1-2; maybe TRBD1 (5 bases). Germline CDR1 is SGDLS and CDR2 is YYNGEE. This CDR3 comprises 15 residues. The V end was cut by 0 bases, the J end by 0 bases, with 9 bases between. The CDR3 nucleotides are TGTGCCAGCAGCGTAGATACAGGTTCTAACTATGGCTACACCTTC. This gives the protein CASSVDTGSNYGYTF. Variable domain in full (rest from reference TRBV9 and TRBJ1-2): DSGVTQTPKHLITATGQRVTLRCSPRSGDLSVYWYQQSLDQGLQFLIQYYNGEERAKGNILERFSAQQFPDLHSELNLSSLELGDSALYFCASSVDTGSNYGYTFGSGTRLTVV.

This chain connects TRBV2 to TRBJ2-7; 10 positions match TRBD2. With 5 bases clipped from V and 4 bases from J, the junction kept 14 bases outside the gene matches. The CDR3 extends over 17 amino acids. Germline CDR1 SNHLY, CDR2 FYNNEI. CDR3 sequence (DNA): TGTGCCAGCAGTCTCCTGGAAGGGCCTAGCGGGAGATACGAGCAGTACTTC. Protein sequence: CASSLLEGPSGRYEQYF.

The chain joins TRBV11-3 to TRBJ1-2, with 9 bases that match TRBD1. V lost 5 bases to trimming and J lost 4 bases; unmatched junction nucleotides: 8. The germline V gene encodes CDR1 SGHNT and CDR2 YENEEA. The CDR3 has 15 amino acids. CDR3 sequence (DNA): TGTGCCAGCAGCCCGGGGACAGGGAACGGCTATGGCTACACCTTC. Amino acids: CASSPGTGNGYGYTF.

The rearrangement joins TRBV18 to TRBJ2-3; the D gene is possibly TRBD2 (6 bases). CDR3 length: 16 residues. V was trimmed by 3 bases and J by 3 bases, leaving 16 bases between them. Germline CDR1 is KGHSH and CDR2 is LQKENI. The CDR3 protein is CASSPFRGGGTDTQYF. The CDR3 DNA follows: TGTGCCAGCTCACCTTTCCGGGGAGGCGGGACAGATACGCAGTATTTT.

The chain links TRBV5-1 to TRBJ2-1; 9 nucleotides line up with TRBD2. The trim removed 2 bases at V and 3 bases at J, leaving 18 bases unmatched. The CDR3 contains 20 residues. Germline V gene data show CDR1 as SGHRS and CDR2 as YFSETQ. CDR3 DNA: TGCGCCAGCAGCTTACCGTTTGGGACTAGCCCAGATGGGGGCTACAATGAGCAGTTCTTC. Protein sequence: CASSLPFGTSPDGGYNEQFF.

The chain employs TRBV9 and TRBJ2-2, with TRBD1 matching 9 bases. This CDR3 is 15 amino acids long. Losses at the gene ends were 4 bases for V and 4 bases for J; bases not matched to a gene: 5. Germline V CDR1 and CDR2: SGDLS, YYNGEE. The CDR3 loop reads CASSRDRVTTGELFF. The CDR3 bases are TGTGCCAGCAGCCGGGACAGGGTTACCACCGGGGAGCTGTTTTTT.

This clone turned up a few times. This chain connects TRBV12-3 or TRBV12-4 to TRBJ2-7, with 8 bases that match TRBD2. J gave up 6 bases and V 6 bases, and 7 bases lay outside the gene matches. This CDR3 is 13 amino acids long. The CDR3 bases are TGTGCCAGCAGCCGCCGGGGGGGCAGCGAGCAGTACTTC. Amino acids: CASSRRGGSEQYF.

The genes are TRBV7-2 and TRBJ1-1; D not resolved. CDR3 length equals 15 residues. Looked up from germline, CDR1 is SGHTA and CDR2 is FQGNSA. Trimming took off 5 bases at V and 0 bases at J, with 13 bases between the two ends. The CDR3 region has the DNA TGTGCCAGCAGCCCCCGAGGGATCATGAACACTGAAGCTTTCTTT. It encodes CASSPRGIMNTEAFF.

Turning to this clone: The sample holds other DNA sequences that translate to the same CDR3. The chain uses TRBV7-2 and TRBJ1-1; tentatively, D is TRBD1 (6 bases). In germline, CDR1 is SGHTA, CDR2 FQGNSA. V was shortened by 2 bases and J by 1 base, with 11 bases between the two germline ends. The CDR3 consists of 15 residues. DNA of the CDR3: TGTGCCAGCAGCTTATCAGGCAGGGGGAACACTGAAGCTTTCTTT. Translated, it gives CASSLSGRGNTEAFF.

This rearrangement joins TRBV5-8 to TRBJ1-1; 8 positions match TRBD1. V trimming: 0 bases; J trimming: 1 base; junction bases outside the gene matches: 8. The CDR3 runs 17 residues. The germline V gene has CDR1 SGHTS and CDR2 YDEGEE. In DNA, the CDR3 is TGTGCCAGCAGCTTGGCCTCGACAGGGGTTCCGAACACTGAAGCTTTCTTT. Its translation: CASSLASTGVPNTEAFF.

This rearrangement joins TRBV4-3 to TRBJ2-4, with a possible D match to TRBD2 (5 bases). Germline V gives CDR1 LGHNA, CDR2 YSLEER. Trimming shortened V by 6 bases and J by 0 bases, and 9 bases separated the two germline ends. The CDR3 totals 14 residues. The DNA for the CDR3 is TGCGCCAGCAGTTCAGGACTAGCCAAAAACATTCAGTACTTC. Its protein product is CASSSGLAKNIQYF.

V gene TRBV5-4 combines with J gene TRBJ1-3, with D hard to call. Germline CDR1 reads SGHNT; CDR2 reads YYREEE (reference sequence). The CDR3 runs 14 residues. Trimming took 3 bases from V and 9 from J, leaving 16 bases between them. The CDR3 coding sequence is TGTGCCAGCAGCTCCCAGAGAGTCGGGAGCACCATATATTTT. It encodes CASSSQRVGSTIYF.

Written as DNA, the CDR3 is TGTGCCAGCAGACTCGCACAGGACCAAGAGACCCAGTACTTC. It is translated as CASRLAQDQETQYF. The chain carries TRBV2 and TRBJ2-5, with D possibly being TRBD1 (5 bases). V shed 6 bases and J shed 0 bases, with 11 bases lying between them. CDR1 and CDR2 (germline): SNHLY, FYNNEI. CDR3 length equals 14 residues.

V gene TRBV12-3 or TRBV12-4 combines with J gene TRBJ1-3; D is unclear. V was pared by 5 bases and J by 4 bases, with 6 bases between. The CDR3 consists of 12 residues. The CDR3 here is CASSPVGNTIYF. CDR3 DNA sequence: TGTGCCAGCAGTCCGGTCGGAAACACCATATATTTT.

This chain connects TRBV19 to TRBJ1-4; D unclear. The V gene lost 3 bases and the J gene lost 0 bases, with 11 bases spanning the gap. CDR1 is LNHDA, CDR2 SQIVND, per germline (reference sequence). The CDR3 has 16 amino acids. The CDR3 protein is CASSIVTAATNEKLFF. As DNA, the CDR3 is TGTGCCAGTAGTATCGTCACAGCTGCAACTAATGAAAAACTGTTTTTT.

This chain links TRBV6-2 or TRBV6-3 with TRBJ1-5; D is uncertain. Looked up from germline, CDR1 is MNHEY and CDR2 is SVGEGT. Deletions cut 2 bases from V and 3 bases from J, with 5 bases between. The CDR3 runs 13 residues. As DNA, the CDR3 is TGTGCCAGCAGTTACGACTTCAATCAGCCCCAGCATTTT. Encoded protein: CASSYDFNQPQHF.